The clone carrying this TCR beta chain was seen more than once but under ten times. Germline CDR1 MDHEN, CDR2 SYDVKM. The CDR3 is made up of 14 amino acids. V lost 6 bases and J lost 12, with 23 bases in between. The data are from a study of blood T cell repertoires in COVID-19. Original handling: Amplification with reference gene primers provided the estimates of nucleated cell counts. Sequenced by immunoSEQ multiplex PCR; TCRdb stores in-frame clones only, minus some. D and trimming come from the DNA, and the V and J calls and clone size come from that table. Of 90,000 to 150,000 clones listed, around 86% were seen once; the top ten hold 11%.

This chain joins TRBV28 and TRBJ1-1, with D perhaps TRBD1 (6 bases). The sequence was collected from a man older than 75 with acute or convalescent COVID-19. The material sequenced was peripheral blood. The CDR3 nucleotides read TGTGCCAGCAGCTTGGACAGCCGCCCAAGTTGGACTTTCTTT. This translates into CASSLDSRPSWTFF. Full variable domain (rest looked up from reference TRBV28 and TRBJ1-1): DVKVTQSSRYLVKRTGEKVFLECVQDMDHENMFWYRQDPGLGLRLIYFSYDVKMKEKGDIPEGYSVSREKKERFSLILESASTNQTSMYLCASSLDSRPSWTFFGQGTRLTVV.